These 24 T cell receptor beta chains share one sample of origin, sequenced in a study of cytomegalovirus exposure and HLA in healthy donors. A multiplex PCR was run with 60 Vbeta primers and 13 Jbeta primers. Clones were read by immunoSEQ multiplex PCR, and TCRdb kept only the in-frame ones, dropping some. The profile shows more than 90,000 clones, 60% to 85% of them singletons. The sequencing input was PBMCs. The origin of the receptors is a man aged 50 to 60 in good health and CMV-seronegative.

This chain joins TRBV7-3 and TRBJ2-3; 11 nucleotides agree with TRBD2. V gave up 3 bases and J gave up 6 bases; unmatched junction bases: 5. Germline lookup yields CDR1 SGHTA and CDR2 FQGTGA. The CDR3 has 15 residues. In DNA, the CDR3 is TGTGCCAGCAGCTTCACTAGCGGGAGAAGTGATACGCAGTATTTT. Translation gives CASSFTSGRSDTQYF.

Comments on this clone: The sample contains more than one DNA sequence encoding this CDR3. The chain uses TRBV7-2 and TRBJ1-6; possible D gene TRBD1, 5 bases. The V end was cut by 5 bases, the J end by 6 bases, with 14 bases between. This CDR3 has 15 residues. CDR1 is SGHTA, CDR2 FQGNSA, per germline. The CDR3 loop reads CASSPGRAGNSPLHF. The CDR3 DNA reads as TGTGCCAGCAGCCCAGGGAGGGCAGGTAATTCACCCCTCCACTTT.

V gene TRBV19 combines with J gene TRBJ2-2; 9 bases are shared with TRBD2. The CDR3 runs 16 residues. J lost 6 bases, V lost 3 bases, and 8 bases had no gene match. The germline V gene encodes CDR1 LNHDA and CDR2 SQIVND (reference sequence). The CDR3 coding sequence is TGTGCCAGTAGTATTAAAGGCGCGGGAGGGCCCGGGGAGCTGTTTTTT. Encoded protein: CASSIKGAGGPGELFF.

The chain combines TRBV7-8 with TRBJ2-5; 11 bases line up with TRBD2. The CDR3 contains 17 residues. With V trimmed by 5 bases and J by 6 bases, 14 bases remained unmatched. From germline, CDR1 is SGHVS and CDR2 FQNEAQ. This chain's CDR3 is CASSPAGLAGGKKTQYF. The CDR3 DNA is TGTGCCAGCAGCCCTGCGGGGCTAGCGGGAGGAAAGAAGACCCAGTACTTC.

DNA for the CDR3: TGTGCCAGCAGCGTAGTTCGACAGGGGGCACCTATATTGGGGCAGCCCCAGCATTTT. Translation: CASSVVRQGAPILGQPQHF. The J gene is TRBJ1-5, the V gene TRBV9, with TRBD1 identical over 10 bases. J gave up 7 bases and V 0 bases, and 16 bases lay outside the gene matches. Germline CDR1 and CDR2: SGDLS and YYNGEE. The CDR3 spans 19 residues.

The chain has TRBV6-1 and TRBJ1-1; D possibly corresponds to TRBD1 (6 bases). Germline V gene data show CDR1 as MNHNS and CDR2 as SASEGT. V lost 4 bases to trimming and J lost 0 bases, with 12 bases between them. CDR3 length: 15 residues. The CDR3 DNA sequence: TGTGCCAGCAGTGTAGGGGGAACCCTGAACACTGAAGCTTTCTTT. Translated, it gives CASSVGGTLNTEAFF.

The CDR3 DNA is TGTGCCAGCAGCCGGCCGGGGGGGGACACTGAAGCTTTCTTT. Its translation is CASSRPGGDTEAFF. The chain employs TRBV6-5 and TRBJ1-1; a possible D gene is TRBD1 (5 bases). V was clipped by 6 bases and J by 3 bases, with 14 bases between them. In germline, CDR1 is MNHEY, CDR2 SVGAGI. The CDR3 extends over 14 amino acids.

The rearrangement joins TRBV6-5 to TRBJ1-2; perhaps TRBD1 as D (5 bases). The CDR3 sequence is 15 residues long. Germline V gene lookup returns CDR1 MNHEY and CDR2 SVGAGI. V was pared by 2 bases and J by 8 bases, with 18 bases between. The CDR3 DNA follows: TGTGCCAGCAGTTACGTCGCTTTGGGGGGAGAGGGCTACACCTTC. Its translation: CASSYVALGGEGYTF.

The rearrangement uses TRBV29-1 and TRBJ1-2, with D possibly matching TRBD1 (6 bases). The CDR3 runs to 15 residues. V lost 3 bases and J 0 bases, leaving 14 bases between the germline ends. Germline-derived CDR1 and CDR2 are SQVTM and ANQGSEA. CDR3 coding DNA: TGCAGCGTTGACAGGGGTTTGGGGTCTAACTATGGCTACACCTTC. Protein: CSVDRGLGSNYGYTF.

This clone was seen more than once but under ten times. The chain combines TRBV6-5 with TRBJ2-7; possibly TRBD2 for D (6 bases). CDR1 MNHEY and CDR2 SVGAGI come from the germline V gene. CDR3 length equals 15 residues. V was clipped by 8 bases and J by 0 bases, with 17 bases between them. The CDR3 is CASCRVAGSSYEQYF. The CDR3 bases are TGTGCCAGCTGTAGGGTGGCGGGAAGCTCCTACGAGCAGTACTTC.

The chain carries TRBV14 and TRBJ2-1; 12 bases match TRBD2. The germline gives CDR1 SGHDN, CDR2 FVKESK. After removal of 7 bases from V and 10 bases from J, the junction contained 20 bases not matched to a gene. This CDR3 contains 18 residues. CDR3 sequence (DNA): TGTGCCAGCACCGGGACAGTCACTAGCGGGAGGATCTTAGGGGAGCAGTTCTTC. It encodes CASTGTVTSGRILGEQFF.

The rearrangement uses TRBV5-4 and TRBJ2-2; no clear D gene. Germline V lookup: CDR1 SGHNT, CDR2 YYREEE (reference sequence). Between the trimmed V and J ends, which lost 2 bases and 1 base, there was a span of 6 bases. This CDR3 region has 14 residues. The CDR3 region is CASSFYRNTGELFF. For the CDR3, the DNA is TGTGCCAGCAGCTTTTACAGGAACACCGGGGAGCTGTTTTTT. The variable domain in full, completed from reference TRBV5-4 and TRBJ2-2, reads ETGVTQSPTHLIKTRGQQVTLRCSSQSGHNTVSWYQQALGQGPQFIFQYYREEENGRGNFPPRFSGLQFPNYSSELNVNALELDDSALYLCASSFYRNTGELFFGEGSRLTVL.

The V gene is TRBV7-9, the J gene TRBJ1-3, with D unclear. In germline, CDR1 is SEHNR, CDR2 FQNEAQ (reference sequence). This CDR3 has 11 residues. The germline V and J ends were trimmed by 5 bases and 9 bases, with 8 bases remaining between them. This chain's CDR3 is CASSVGGTIYF. The CDR3 DNA sequence: TGTGCCAGCAGCGTCGGTGGCACCATATATTTT.

The J gene is TRBJ2-3, the V gene TRBV7-6; D not certain. The V and J ends lost 5 bases and 1 base respectively, with 13 bases between them. The CDR3 is 15 residues long. Germline loops: CDR1 SGHVS, CDR2 FNYEAQ. CDR3 sequence reads: CASSTPRTGTDTQYF. CDR3 nucleotides: TGTGCCAGCAGCACGCCGCGAACAGGCACAGATACGCAGTATTTT. Using reference TRBV7-6 and TRBJ2-3 for the parts outside the CDR3, the full variable domain is GAGVSQSPRYKVTKRGQDVALRCDPISGHVSLYWYRQALGQGPEFLTYFNYEAQQDKSGLPNDRFSAERPEGSISTLTIQRTEQRDSAMYRCASSTPRTGTDTQYFGPGTRLTVL.

This clone was seen only a few times. The chain couples TRBV10-3 to TRBJ1-1; 9 bases line up with TRBD1. CDR3 size: 15 residues. The germline V gene has CDR1 ENHRY and CDR2 SYGVKD. J was trimmed by 0 bases and V by 10 bases; bases with no gene match: 9. The CDR3 DNA follows: TGTGCCAGCCAGGACAGGGGTAACGTGAACACTGAAGCTTTCTTT. Amino acid sequence: CASQDRGNVNTEAFF.

Concerning this clone: At one boundary the junction diverges from the germline segment, which might be a read error. V and J are TRBV5-1 and TRBJ2-1; 8 bases map to TRBD1. The CDR3 spans 13 residues. The germline gives CDR1 SGHRS, CDR2 YFSETQ. CDR3 DNA sequence: TGCGCCAGCAGCTTGGCAGAGAGGACAGGGTCTATCTTC. This translates into CASSLAERTGSIF.

The chain carries TRBV29-1 and TRBJ2-7, with D perhaps TRBD2 (6 bases). Germline V lookup: CDR1 SQVTM, CDR2 ANQGSEA. Trimming removed 6 bases at V and 0 bases at J, with 12 bases between. There are 13 residues in the CDR3. Here the CDR3 DNA reads TGCAGCGTGAGTGGCGGGACCTCCTACGAGCAGTACTTC. As protein: CSVSGGTSYEQYF.

The CDR3 DNA is TGTGCCAGTACGGCGGCTAGCGGGAGTCTCTACAATGAGCAGTTCTTC. It encodes CASTAASGSLYNEQFF. This rearrangement joins TRBV19 to TRBJ2-1; 10 bases fit TRBD2. Trimming removed 7 bases from V and 3 bases from J; junction bases left unmatched: 9. From germline, CDR1 is LNHDA and CDR2 SQIVND (reference sequence). The CDR3 covers 16 residues.

The DNA for the CDR3 is TGTGCCAGCAGCCTGGGTTATCCGGGGACTGGAAACACCATATATTTT. It yields the protein CASSLGYPGTGNTIYF. The V gene is TRBV11-2, the J gene TRBJ1-3, with D unclear. Germline CDR1 is SGHAT and CDR2 is FQNNGV. The CDR3 is 16 amino acids. The ends were cut back, 5 bases at V and 2 bases at J, with 16 bases in the middle.

The rearrangement joins TRBV6-1 to TRBJ2-1; maybe TRBD1 (6 bases). Germline assignment: CDR1 MNHNS and CDR2 SASEGT. Trimming took 2 bases from V and 12 from J, leaving 11 bases between them. The CDR3 has 12 residues. CDR3 region: CASSERQGTQFF. The CDR3 nucleotides are TGTGCCAGCAGTGAACGGCAGGGGACGCAGTTCTTC.

The CDR3 DNA follows: TGTGCCAGCTCTGGAGGGAGGGGCACTGAAGCTTTCTTT. Its protein is CASSGGRGTEAFF. The genes are TRBV2 and TRBJ1-1, with TRBD1 as a possible D gene (5 bases). The CDR3 totals 13 residues. Looked up from germline, CDR1 is SNHLY and CDR2 is FYNNEI. With 8 bases removed from V and 4 bases from J, the gap between germline ends came to 14 bases.

The chain uses TRBV6-1 and TRBJ2-5; TRBD1 agrees at 9 bases. The V gene end was trimmed by 7 bases and the J gene end by 5 bases; junction bases not matched to a gene: 8. Germline V gene sequence: CDR1 MNHNS, CDR2 SASEGT. The CDR3 spans 14 residues. The CDR3 nucleotides are TGTGCCAGCATCCGGGACAGGGATGTGGAGACCCAGTACTTC. It yields the protein CASIRDRDVETQYF.

V is TRBV13 and J is TRBJ1-2; 10 bases align to TRBD1. This CDR3 contains 14 residues. The junction had 7 bases not matched to a gene; V was cut back by 5 bases and J by 7 bases. The germline gives CDR1 PRHDT, CDR2 FYEKMQ (reference sequence). DNA for the CDR3: TGTGCCAGCAGCCCGGACAGGGGGACGGGTGGCTACACCTTC. Its protein product is CASSPDRGTGGYTF.

This clone has just one count. V gene TRBV7-6 combines with J gene TRBJ1-1; 7 bases align to TRBD1. With 4 bases clipped from V and 5 bases from J, the junction kept 10 bases outside the gene matches. The CDR3 contains 15 residues. Germline CDR1 and CDR2: SGHVS and FNYEAQ. This CDR3 reads CASSSEQTGWTEAFF. CDR3 bases: TGTGCCAGCAGCTCAGAACAGACAGGGTGGACTGAAGCTTTCTTT.